The 24 T cell receptor beta chains below come from one sample, sequenced in a study of PD-1 blockade in classical Hodgkin lymphoma. Produced via immunoSEQ multiplex PCR; TCRdb's table is partial and in-frame only. The sample records about 93,000 clones, 80% to 90% being singletons. Relapse after autologous stem cell transplantation occurred in every patient, and brentuximab vedotin exposure varied. This sample comprised peripheral blood mononuclear cells (PBMCs), obtained before the second cycle of nivolumab. These receptors were collected from a human donor with classical Hodgkin lymphoma.

V and J are TRBV5-4 and TRBJ2-1, with 7 bases identical to TRBD1. The junction had 3 bases not matched to a gene; V was cut back by 3 bases and J by 0 bases. The CDR3 extends over 15 amino acids. CDR1 SGHNT and CDR2 YYREEE come from the germline V gene (reference sequence). In nucleotides, the CDR3 is TGTGCCAGCAGCTCACAGGGGAGCTCCTACAATGAGCAGTTCTTC. Amino acid sequence: CASSSQGSSYNEQFF.

This clone was seen only once. The J gene is TRBJ1-4, the V gene TRBV7-9, with a weak D call TRBD1 (5 bases). The germline V gene encodes CDR1 SEHNR and CDR2 FQNEAQ (reference sequence). Trimming pared 5 bases from V and 0 bases from J, leaving 10 bases between. The CDR3 is 15 amino acids. The CDR3, as DNA: TGTGCCAGCAGCCCCCGGGGGACAACTAATGAAAAACTGTTTTTT. Translation: CASSPRGTTNEKLFF.

The chain is built from TRBV5-4 and TRBJ2-7; 12 bases are a match to TRBD2. V was pared by 3 bases and J by 7 bases, with 8 bases of the junction left unmatched. The CDR3 consists of 15 residues. Germline V gives CDR1 SGHNT, CDR2 YYREEE (reference sequence). The CDR3 region is CASSSRLAGVGEQYF. CDR3 sequence (DNA): TGTGCCAGCAGCTCGAGACTAGCGGGAGTCGGTGAGCAGTACTTC.

The sample holds one count of this clone. The gene calls are TRBV2 and TRBJ2-1, with D possibly TRBD1 on 5 matching bases. Looked up from germline, CDR1 is SNHLY and CDR2 is FYNNEI. CDR3 length: 13 residues. V was shortened by 5 bases and J by 6 bases, with 11 bases between the two germline ends. The CDR3 protein is CASSTTTANEQFF. Written as DNA, the CDR3 is TGTGCCAGCAGTACGACGACAGCCAATGAGCAGTTCTTC.

This chain connects TRBV28 to TRBJ2-2; D could derive from TRBD1 or TRBD2 (5 bases each). This CDR3 contains 12 residues. Trimming left V 11 bases short and J 7 bases short, with 14 bases between. Germline V CDR1 and CDR2: MDHEN, SYDVKM. CDR3 protein: CAGASGHGELFF. CDR3 in DNA: TGTGCCGGAGCGTCGGGGCACGGGGAGCTGTTTTTT.

The chain has TRBV10-3 and TRBJ2-7, with no clear D. Trimming stripped 4 bases from V and 6 bases from J, with 13 bases between. CDR3 length: 13 amino acids. Germline CDR1 and CDR2: ENHRY and SYGVKD. CDR3 residues: CAISGNPGSEQYF. For the CDR3, the DNA is TGTGCCATCAGTGGGAATCCGGGTTCCGAGCAGTACTTC.

This clone was seen a single time. J is TRBJ1-5 and V is TRBV4-2, with 9 positions matching TRBD1. V was pared by 4 bases and J by 7 bases, with 14 bases of the junction left unmatched. CDR1 is LGHNA and CDR2 is YNFKEQ in the germline V gene. CDR3 length equals 17 residues. This CDR3 reads CASSPGPTGGGGQPQHF. CDR3 coding DNA: TGTGCCAGCAGCCCGGGGCCCACAGGGGGCGGAGGACAGCCCCAGCATTTT.

The chain recombines TRBV6-6 with TRBJ2-1; D is ambiguous. This CDR3 has 15 residues. Germline V lookup: CDR1 MNHNY, CDR2 SVGAGI (reference sequence). Trimming left V 6 bases short and J 0 bases short, with 12 bases between. CDR3 DNA sequence: TGTGCCAGCAGCTCCAGTGGGGTCTCCTACAATGAGCAGTTCTTC. Translation: CASSSSGVSYNEQFF.

The rearrangement joins TRBV14 to TRBJ2-2; D gene unclear. The CDR3 has 14 residues. With 0 bases removed from V and 11 bases from J, the gap between germline ends came to 13 bases. Germline lookup yields CDR1 SGHDN and CDR2 FVKESK. The DNA for the CDR3 is TGTGCCAGCAGCCAAGAGGTCGCGTTAGGAGAGCTGTTTTTT. Its protein product is CASSQEVALGELFF.

The count of this clone is one. For the CDR3, the DNA is TGTGCCAGCAGTGGGGGGAGGATGAACACTGAAGCTTTCTTT. This translates into CASSGGRMNTEAFF. The chain carries TRBV2 and TRBJ1-1, with D tentatively TRBD1 (5 bases). Germline lookup yields CDR1 SNHLY and CDR2 FYNNEI. The CDR3 length is 14 residues. V lost 4 bases to trimming and J lost 0 bases, with 9 bases between them.

The V and J genes are TRBV10-3 and TRBJ2-2, with TRBD1 matching over 8 bases. Germline assignment: CDR1 ENHRY and CDR2 SYGVKD. V shed 3 bases and J 0 bases; nucleotides not matched to a gene: 3. This CDR3 contains 16 residues. This CDR3 is CAISEQGGSNTGELFF. The CDR3 DNA reads as TGTGCCATCAGTGAACAGGGGGGTTCGAACACCGGGGAGCTGTTTTTT.

V usage is TRBV19 and J usage is TRBJ1-5, with a possible D match to TRBD1 (6 bases). Germline assignment: CDR1 LNHDA and CDR2 SQIVND (reference sequence). V gave up 5 bases and J gave up 4 bases, with 18 bases separating them. This CDR3 contains 16 residues. The DNA for the CDR3 is TGTGCCAGTAGTGAATTCCAGGGGCGCAGAAATCAGCCCCAGCATTTT. It translates to CASSEFQGRRNQPQHF.

This chain uses TRBV20-1 with TRBJ2-7; D is unclear. CDR3 length equals 11 residues. The germline gives CDR1 DFQATT, CDR2 SNEGSKA (reference sequence). The V gene lost 6 bases and the J gene lost 5 bases, with 11 bases spanning the gap. The CDR3 spells CSAPAVNEQYF. DNA of the CDR3: TGCAGTGCCCCGGCAGTAAACGAGCAGTACTTC.

This clone was seen only a few times. V is TRBV23-1 and J is TRBJ2-7; the D gene is possibly TRBD2 (5 bases). TRBV23-1 is an ORF, with its function uncertain. The CDR3 is 13 amino acids. V was cut by 5 bases and J by 3 bases, with 11 bases left in between. DNA of the CDR3: TGCGCCAGCAGTTGGCGGGTACGCTACGAGCAGTACTTC. This translates into CASSWRVRYEQYF.

V gene TRBV5-4 combines with J gene TRBJ2-5; D perhaps matches TRBD2 (6 bases). The ends were cut back, 2 bases at V and 5 bases at J, with 16 bases in the middle. CDR1 is SGHNT and CDR2 is YYREEE in the germline V gene (reference sequence). CDR3 length: 15 amino acids. As DNA, the CDR3 is TGTGCCAGCAGCTTACCTGCAGCGGAGGGGGAGACCCAGTACTTC. Amino acid sequence: CASSLPAAEGETQYF.

V usage is TRBV5-5 and J usage is TRBJ2-2; unclear D gene. This CDR3 has 13 amino acids. With 3 bases removed from V and 5 bases from J, the gap between germline ends came to 8 bases. The V gene's germline CDR1 is SGHKS and CDR2 YYEKEE (reference sequence). The CDR3, as DNA: TGTGCCAGCAGCTCACTACAGACCGGGGAGCTGTTTTTT. Its protein product is CASSSLQTGELFF.

The chain joins TRBV7-8 to TRBJ1-1; 10 bases agree with TRBD1. Germline V CDR1 and CDR2: SGHVS, FQNEAQ. With 3 bases clipped from V and 1 base from J, the junction kept 2 bases outside the gene matches. The CDR3 is made up of 15 amino acids. The CDR3 nucleotides are TGTGCCAGCAGCTTGGACAGGGGGACGAACACTGAAGCTTTCTTT. Amino acids: CASSLDRGTNTEAFF.

V is TRBV2 and J is TRBJ2-4, with TRBD2 matching over 12 bases. Germline trimming cut 6 bases from V and 0 bases from J; bases unmatched to any gene: 9. CDR1 and CDR2 (germline): SNHLY, FYNNEI. The length of the CDR3 is 18 residues. The CDR3 DNA sequence: TGTGCCAGCAGACAGACTAGCGGGAGTACCTTAGCCAAAAACATTCAGTACTTC. Its protein is CASRQTSGSTLAKNIQYF. The full variable domain, in which reference TRBV2 and TRBJ2-4 provide the parts outside the CDR3, is EPEVTQTPSHQVTQMGQEVILRCVPISNHLYFYWYRQILGQKVEFLVSFYNNEISEKSEIFDDQFSVERPDGSNFTLKIRSTKLEDSAMYFCASRQTSGSTLAKNIQYFGAGTRLSVL.

This chain joins TRBV5-1 and TRBJ2-7; 7 bases agree with TRBD1. This CDR3 comprises 15 residues. With V trimmed by 1 base and J by 4 bases, 8 bases remained unmatched. Germline lookup yields CDR1 SGHRS and CDR2 YFSETQ. DNA for the CDR3: TGCGCCAGCAGCTTGAACCCGGGACAGTTTTACGAGCAGTACTTC. This gives the protein CASSLNPGQFYEQYF.

This chain joins TRBV29-1 and TRBJ2-3; D possibly corresponds to TRBD2 (6 bases). The germline CDR1 and CDR2 sequences are SQVTM and ANQGSEA. Trimming shortened V by 7 bases and J by 0 bases, and 14 bases separated the two germline ends. The length of the CDR3 is 14 residues. For the CDR3, the DNA is TGCAGCGGGACCCAGGGACTTAGCACAGATACGCAGTATTTT. Amino acids: CSGTQGLSTDTQYF.

The chain recombines TRBV29-1 with TRBJ2-3; 7 positions match TRBD2. Germline V CDR1 and CDR2: SQVTM, ANQGSEA. The length of the CDR3 is 14 residues. With 7 bases clipped from V and 0 bases from J, the junction kept 7 bases outside the gene matches. The CDR3 nucleotides read TGCAGCGGATCCATTAGCGGGAGCACAGATACGCAGTATTTT. Protein: CSGSISGSTDTQYF.

This chain links TRBV11-3 with TRBJ2-3; D might be TRBD1 or TRBD2, each matching 5 bases. Trimming took off 5 bases at V and 8 bases at J, with 17 bases between the two ends. Germline V gives CDR1 SGHNT, CDR2 YENEEA. The CDR3 loop spans 14 amino acids. In nucleotides, the CDR3 is TGTGCCAGCAGCCCGGGACCGCTTTCCTTTACGCAGTATTTT. Amino acid sequence: CASSPGPLSFTQYF.

The chain is built from TRBV7-2 and TRBJ2-2; D is ambiguous. The CDR3 is 14 amino acids. The germline V gene encodes CDR1 SGHTA and CDR2 FQGNSA. Trimming removed 2 bases at V and 0 bases at J, with 4 bases between. This CDR3 reads CASSLTANTGELFF. In DNA form, the CDR3 reads TGTGCCAGCAGCTTAACAGCGAACACCGGGGAGCTGTTTTTT.

The genes are TRBV19 and TRBJ1-1; the D is unclear. Germline assignment: CDR1 LNHDA and CDR2 SQIVND (reference sequence). The CDR3 is 14 amino acids. Trimming stripped 5 bases from V and 6 bases from J, with 16 bases between. The CDR3 region is CASSFGGGWAEAFF. In DNA form, the CDR3 reads TGTGCCAGTAGTTTCGGCGGCGGGTGGGCTGAAGCTTTCTTT.